A selection of T cell receptor beta chains follows, all from one sample in a study of blood T cell repertoires in COVID-19. Generated by immunoSEQ multiplex PCR, the TCRdb table keeps only in-frame clones and is missing some. Altogether approximately 89,000 clones are present, 80% being singletons, with the ten largest covering roughly 20%. The sample was peripheral blood. Source of these receptors: a human donor in a cohort sampled during active COVID-19. CDR3s include the opening cysteine and the closing phenylalanine or tryptophan. A D gene is named only where the DNA matches it firmly. For some rows the clone size is stated as once, few or many, or as a class when expanded; others skip it.

d_gene	len	v_gene	abundance	j_gene	CDR3nt	CDR3aa
TRBD1	15	TRBV19	NA	TRBJ2-5	TGTGCCAGTAGCCAACAGGGGGCCGGCGCAGAGACCCAGTACTTC	CASSQQGAGAETQYF
TRBD1	18	TRBV7-3	once	TRBJ1-5	TGTGCCAGCAGCCCCCCGGGACAGGGGAGGGTAGGCAATCAGCCCCAGCATTTT	CASSPPGQGRVGNQPQHF
TRBD1	15	TRBV28	NA	TRBJ2-7	TGTGCCAGCAGCCTAGGGGGCGCCCGGTCCTACGAGCAGTACTTC	CASSLGGARSYEQYF
NA	13	TRBV6-6	NA	TRBJ2-7	TGTGCCAGCAGTTCGGCAGGGCCCCGCGAGCAGTACTTC	CASSSAGPREQYF
NA	15	TRBV6-5	NA	TRBJ2-7	TGTGCCAGCAGTTACTCGATGCCGGCCCGCGGGGAGCAGTACTTC	CASSYSMPARGEQYF
TRBD1	15	TRBV11-1	NA	TRBJ1-2	TGTGCCAGCAGCTCGATAAGGGGGACAGGGAGCGGCTACACCTTC	CASSSIRGTGSGYTF
TRBD2	15	TRBV7-3	NA	TRBJ2-5	TGTGCCAGCAGCCTGACGGGCGGGAGGCAAGAGACCCAGTACTTC	CASSLTGGRQETQYF
TRBD1	16	TRBV18	NA	TRBJ2-7	TGTGCCAGCTCACCACCCACCCGACAGGGCTCCTACGAGCAGTACTTC	CASSPPTRQGSYEQYF
TRBD2	18	TRBV19	NA	TRBJ2-7	TGTGCCAGTAGTCGTTCAATCCGGACTAGCGGGAGTACTTACGAGCAGTACTTC	CASSRSIRTSGSTYEQYF
NA	14	TRBV10-3	NA	TRBJ1-2	TGTGCCATCAGTGAGGGCAGGGTCGCCTATGGCTACACCTTC	CAISEGRVAYGYTF
NA	17	TRBV5-6	NA	TRBJ1-5	TGTGCCAGCAGCTCTATACTCGAAGACAGAATGAATCAGCCCCAGCATTTT	CASSSILEDRMNQPQHF
TRBD1	15	TRBV7-8	NA	TRBJ2-7	TGTGCCAGCAGCTTTACCCGGGACAGCCGATACGAGCAGTACTTC	CASSFTRDSRYEQYF
TRBD2	14	TRBV7-2	NA	TRBJ2-7	TGTGCCAGCAGCTTTGGTAGCGGGTATTACGAGCAGTACTTC	CASSFGSGYYEQYF
NA	16	TRBV10-1	NA	TRBJ1-4	TGCGCCAGCAGTGAGACACCGGGGGGGACTAATGAAAAACTGTTTTTT	CASSETPGGTNEKLFF
NA	15	TRBV28	NA	TRBJ1-5	TGTGCCAGCCAACCCCTAGACAGGCGAGGTCAGCCCCAGCATTTT	CASQPLDRRGQPQHF
NA	14	TRBV27	NA	TRBJ1-1	TGTGCCAGCAGCCCAAGCGGAGGGCACACTGAAGCTTTCTTT	CASSPSGGHTEAFF
NA	15	TRBV9	NA	TRBJ2-7	TGTGCCAGCAGCGTAGGGGGAGCGACCTCCTACGAGCAGTACTTC	CASSVGGATSYEQYF
NA	15	TRBV7-6	NA	TRBJ2-7	TGTGCCAGCAGCTTAGCGCCGAACGGTATCTACGAGCAGTACTTC	CASSLAPNGIYEQYF
TRBD1	13	TRBV5-6	NA	TRBJ2-7	TGTGCCAGCAGCGTGACAGGGGGCGACGAGCAGTACTTC	CASSVTGGDEQYF
TRBD2	16	TRBV5-4	NA	TRBJ2-1	TGTGCCAGCAGCTCGAACGAAGCGGGAGCATACAATGAGCAGTTCTTC	CASSSNEAGAYNEQFF
TRBD1	13	TRBV10-1	NA	TRBJ2-7	TGCGCCAGGATCCGGGACAGGCCCTACGAGCAGTACTTC	CARIRDRPYEQYF
TRBD1	15	TRBV27	NA	TRBJ2-7	TGTGCCAGCAGTCTAGGACAGGGGGGAGCATACGAGCAGTACTTC	CASSLGQGGAYEQYF
TRBD1	14	TRBV7-9	NA	TRBJ1-1	TGTGCCAGCAGCTTGACAGGGTCGGCCACTGAAGCTTTCTTT	CASSLTGSATEAFF
NA	15	TRBV7-2	NA	TRBJ2-6	TGTGCCAGCAGACAGGGTACTAGTGGGGCCAACGTCCTGACTTTC	CASRQGTSGANVLTF
NA	13	TRBV27	NA	TRBJ2-7	TGTGCCAGTAGGGAACAGGGAGCCTACGAGCAGTACTTC	CASREQGAYEQYF
TRBD1	16	TRBV7-9	many	TRBJ1-1	TGTGCCAGCAGCCCTCGGACAGGGGGCAGGGGGGATGAAGCTTTCTTT	CASSPRTGGRGDEAFF
NA	12	TRBV18	NA	TRBJ2-7	TGTGCCAGCTCACCCCCAGGTTACGAGCAGTACTTC	CASSPPGYEQYF
TRBD1	12	TRBV10-1	NA	TRBJ1-1	TGCGCCAGCAGTGACCAGGACAGGGGAACTTTCTTT	CASSDQDRGTFF
TRBD2	14	TRBV18	NA	TRBJ2-3	TGTGCCAGCTCACCACGTGGGAGGGCCTGGATGCAGTATTTT	CASSPRGRAWMQYF
TRBD1	15	TRBV7-9	NA	TRBJ2-3	TGTGCCAGCAGCACCCGACAGGGAAGCACAGATACGCAGTATTTT	CASSTRQGSTDTQYF
TRBD1	16	TRBV19	once	TRBJ2-7	TGTGCCAGTAGTGTTCTACCGGGACAGGGATTCTACGAGCAGTACTTC	CASSVLPGQGFYEQYF
NA	14	TRBV11-2	few	TRBJ1-3	TGTGCCAGCAGCTTCCTCTCCTCTGGAAACACCATATATTTT	CASSFLSSGNTIYF
TRBD1	13	TRBV11-2	NA	TRBJ2-3	TGTGCCAACGGACAGGGTAATACAGATACGCAGTATTTT	CANGQGNTDTQYF
NA	15	TRBV9	once	TRBJ1-1	TGTGCCAGCAGCGGGCTAAAGGCGGTGAACACTGAAGCTTTCTTT	CASSGLKAVNTEAFF
TRBD1	12	TRBV10-1	once	TRBJ2-7	TGCGCCAGCAGCCCTGGGACAGCCGAGCAGTACTTC	CASSPGTAEQYF
TRBD1	13	TRBV29-1	NA	TRBJ1-2	TGCAGCGTTGGACCAACAGGGGCGAGCGGCTACACCTTC	CSVGPTGASGYTF
NA	13	TRBV19	few	TRBJ1-2	TGTGCCAGTAGACATACAGGGCGTGACGGCTACACCTTC	CASRHTGRDGYTF
TRBD2	15	TRBV7-8	NA	TRBJ2-7	TGTGCCAGCAAGACTACGAGCGGGATGAGCGACGAGCAGTACTTC	CASKTTSGMSDEQYF
NA	14	TRBV5-6	NA	TRBJ1-2	TGTGCCAGCAGCTTGGGGCAGGGCCCCTATGGCTACACCTTC	CASSLGQGPYGYTF
TRBD2	14	TRBV5-1	NA	TRBJ2-7	TGCGCCAGCAGCTTCCCGGGGGGGGTCTACGAGCAGTACTTC	CASSFPGGVYEQYF
NA	11	TRBV5-4	NA	TRBJ2-7	TGTGCCAGCAGCCGCTCCTACGAGCAGTACTTC	CASSRSYEQYF
TRBD2	16	TRBV4-2	once	TRBJ2-7	TGTGCCAGCAGCGAAGTTGGACTAGCGGGAAACTACGAGCAGTACTTC	CASSEVGLAGNYEQYF